This T cell receptor beta chain was profiled in a study of OX40 agonist ivuxolimab in advanced cancers. Overall study context: Head and neck, renal cell, melanoma or hepatocellular carcinoma were the cancers that dose-escalation patients had.

Libraries were prepared by immunoSEQ multiplex PCR; TCRdb keeps only in-frame clonotypes and omits some of them. The table has around 60,000 clones, approximately 90% seen once. This CDR3 spans 11 amino acids. The germline V and J ends were trimmed by 6 bases and 9 bases, with 12 bases remaining between them. CDR1 and CDR2 from the germline V gene are SGHTS and YDEGEE. The chain is built from TRBV5-8 and TRBJ1-1; a possible D gene is TRBD1 (5 bases). The TCR sequence derives from an adult with an advanced solid tumor such as melanoma, head and neck, liver or kidney cancer. The sequencing here drew on CD4+ or CD8+ T cells sorted from blood, taken in a trial of the OX40 agonist ivuxolimab. DNA of the CDR3: TGTGCCAGCAACCCGACGGGACAAGCTTTCTTT. Translation: CASNPTGQAFF.